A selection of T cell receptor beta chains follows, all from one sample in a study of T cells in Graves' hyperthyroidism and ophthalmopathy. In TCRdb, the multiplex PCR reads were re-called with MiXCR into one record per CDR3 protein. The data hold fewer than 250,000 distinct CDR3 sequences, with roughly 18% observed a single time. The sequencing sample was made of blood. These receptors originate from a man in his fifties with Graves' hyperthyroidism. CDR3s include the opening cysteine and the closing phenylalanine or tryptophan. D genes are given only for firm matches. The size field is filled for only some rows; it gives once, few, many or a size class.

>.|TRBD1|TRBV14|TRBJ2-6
CASSPDRGSGANVLTF
TGTGCCAGCAGCCCGGACAGGGGCTCTGGGGCCAACGTCCTGACTTTC
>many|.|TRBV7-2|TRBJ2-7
CASSLSYEQYF
TGTGCCAGCAGCCTTTCCTACGAGCAGTACTTC
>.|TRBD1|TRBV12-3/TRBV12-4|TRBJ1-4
CASSLRDRVEKLFF
TGTGCCAGCAGTTTGCGGGACAGGGTTGAAAAACTGTTTTTT
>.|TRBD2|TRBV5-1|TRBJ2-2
CASSLLTGTSVPGELFF
TGCGCCAGCAGCTTGTTAACCGGGACTAGCGTCCCCGGGGAGCTGTTTTTT
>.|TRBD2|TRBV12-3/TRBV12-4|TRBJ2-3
CASSLTSGTSTDTQYF
TGTGCCAGCAGTTTGACTAGCGGGACTAGCACAGATACGCAGTATTTT
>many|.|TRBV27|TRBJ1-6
CASRRQEWLSPLHF
TGTGCCAGCAGGCGACAGGAGTGGCTTTCACCCCTCCACTTT
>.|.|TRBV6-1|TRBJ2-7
CASTVPGSPYEQYF
TGTGCCAGCACCGTCCCGGGGAGCCCCTACGAGCAGTACTTC
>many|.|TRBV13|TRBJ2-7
CASSIHRSPSYEQYF
TGTGCCAGCAGCATACACAGATCACCCTCCTACGAGCAGTACTTC
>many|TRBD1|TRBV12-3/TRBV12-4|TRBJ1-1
CASSFLLPQGDDRNTEAFF
TGTGCCAGCAGTTTTCTTCTCCCCCAGGGGGACGACAGGAACACTGAAGCTTTCTTT
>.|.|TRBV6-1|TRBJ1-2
CASSNVWGGYGYTF
TGTGCCAGCAGCAACGTCTGGGGAGGCTATGGCTACACCTTC
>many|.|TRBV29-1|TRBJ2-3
CSVPLAGTSTDTQYF
TGCAGCGTCCCCTTGGCAGGGACTAGCACAGATACGCAGTATTTT
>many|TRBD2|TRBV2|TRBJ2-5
CASRPPGLAGGQTQYF
TGTGCCAGCAGGCCTCCGGGACTAGCGGGAGGACAGACCCAGTACTTC
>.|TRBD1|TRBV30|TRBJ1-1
CALGQGGLRNTEAFF
TGTGCCTTAGGACAGGGGGGGTTGAGGAACACTGAAGCTTTCTTT
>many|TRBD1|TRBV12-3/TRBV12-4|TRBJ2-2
CASSLWTGYAGELFF
TGTGCCAGCAGTTTATGGACAGGGTACGCCGGGGAGCTGTTTTTT
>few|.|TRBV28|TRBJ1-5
CATTGDSNQPQHF
TGTGCCACCACGGGTGATAGCAATCAGCCCCAGCATTTT
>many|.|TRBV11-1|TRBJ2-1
CASSSGTGTGYNEQFF
TGTGCCAGCAGCTCCGGTACCGGGACTGGATACAATGAGCAGTTCTTC
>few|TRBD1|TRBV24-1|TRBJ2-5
CATSDSGTGGGETQYF
TGTGCCACCAGTGATTCCGGGACAGGGGGCGGGGAGACCCAGTACTTC
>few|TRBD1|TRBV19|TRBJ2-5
CASSIGGQNRETQYF
TGTGCCAGTAGTATAGGGGGACAGAACCGGGAGACCCAGTACTTC
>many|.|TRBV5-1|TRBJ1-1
CASSRGQGLGSEAFF
TGCGCCAGCAGCCGGGGGCAGGGATTGGGCAGTGAAGCTTTCTTT
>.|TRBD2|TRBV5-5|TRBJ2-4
CASSSSVGRAAIIQYF
TGTGCCAGCAGCTCCTCCGTCGGGAGGGCCGCCATAATTCAGTACTTC
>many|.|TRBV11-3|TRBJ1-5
CASSSGEGQPQHF
TGTGCCAGCAGCTCAGGGGAGGGCCAGCCCCAGCATTTT
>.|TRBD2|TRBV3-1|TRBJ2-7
CASSSRGTSGSLILYEQYF
TGTGCCAGCAGCTCCCGCGGGACTAGCGGGAGTCTCATTCTCTACGAGCAGTACTTC
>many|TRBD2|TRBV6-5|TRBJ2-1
CASSYSRTSGGGRDEQFF
TGTGCCAGCAGTTACTCTAGGACTAGCGGGGGGGGAAGGGATGAGCAGTTCTTC
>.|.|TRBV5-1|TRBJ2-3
CASSLDPGYTDTQYF
TGCGCCAGCAGCTTGGACCCGGGATACACAGATACGCAGTATTTT
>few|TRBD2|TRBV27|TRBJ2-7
CASSTQGGGERHYEQYF
TGTGCCAGCAGTACGCAAGGCGGGGGGGAGCGACACTACGAGCAGTACTTC
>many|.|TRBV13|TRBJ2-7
CASTFGGSGAYEQYF
TGTGCCAGCACATTCGGGGGAAGTGGGGCCTACGAGCAGTACTTC
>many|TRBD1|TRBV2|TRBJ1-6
CASSPTGGENSPLHF
TGTGCCAGCAGTCCGACAGGGGGAGAAAATTCACCCCTCCACTTT
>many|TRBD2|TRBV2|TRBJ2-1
CASSYSGVNNEQFF
TGTGCCAGCAGTTATAGCGGGGTTAACAATGAGCAGTTCTTC
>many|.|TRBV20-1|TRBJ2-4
CSASVRGGGKKNIQYF
TGCAGTGCTAGTGTACGTGGTGGGGGGAAGAAAAACATTCAGTACTTC
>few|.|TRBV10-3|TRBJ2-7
CAISEGETYEQYF
TGTGCCATCAGTGAGGGAGAAACCTACGAGCAGTACTTC
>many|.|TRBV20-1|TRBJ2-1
CSARDRVHYNEQFF
TGCAGTGCTAGAGATCGGGTCCACTACAATGAGCAGTTCTTC
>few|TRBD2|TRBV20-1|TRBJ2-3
CSALAGLREGRDTQYF
TGCAGTGCTCTCGCGGGCCTACGGGAGGGCCGAGATACGCAGTATTTT
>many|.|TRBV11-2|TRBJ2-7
CASSSISPERRLREQYF
TGTGCCAGCAGCTCGATATCGCCTGAGCGGAGGCTTCGCGAGCAGTACTTC
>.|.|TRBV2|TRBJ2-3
CASSRVGGTDTQYF
TGTGCCAGCAGTAGGGTTGGGGGCACAGATACGCAGTATTTT
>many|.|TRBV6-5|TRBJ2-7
CASSYGQGNYEQYF
TGTGCCAGCAGTTACGGGCAGGGGAACTACGAGCAGTACTTC
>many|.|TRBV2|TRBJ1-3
CASRYLGGSGNTIYF
TGTGCCAGCAGATACTTGGGAGGTAGTGGAAACACCATATATTTT
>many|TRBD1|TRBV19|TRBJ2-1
CASSIRTGTGDNEQFF
TGTGCCAGTAGTATTAGGACCGGGACAGGGGACAATGAGCAGTTCTTC
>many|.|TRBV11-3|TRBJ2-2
CASSPLGRNTGELFF
TGTGCCAGCAGCCCCCTCGGGAGGAACACCGGGGAGCTGTTTTTT
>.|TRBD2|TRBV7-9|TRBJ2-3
CASSLVWTSGDHTQYF
TGTGCCAGCAGCTTAGTTTGGACTAGCGGGGATCATACGCAGTATTTT
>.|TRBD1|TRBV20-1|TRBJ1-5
CSAGTVNQPQHF
TGCAGTGCCGGGACAGTTAATCAGCCCCAGCATTTT
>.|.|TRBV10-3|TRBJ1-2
CAISEFSYGYTF
TGTGCCATCAGTGAGTTTAGTTATGGCTACACCTTC
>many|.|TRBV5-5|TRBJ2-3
CASSPPPSDTQYF
TGTGCCAGCAGCCCACCCCCCTCAGATACGCAGTATTTT
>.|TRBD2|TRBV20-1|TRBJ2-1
CSAREWTSGVYNEQFF
TGCAGTGCTAGAGAATGGACTAGCGGGGTTTACAATGAGCAGTTCTTC
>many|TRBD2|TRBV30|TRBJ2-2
CAWSGTSWMFAGELFF
TGTGCCTGGAGCGGGACTAGCTGGATGTTCGCCGGGGAGCTGTTTTTT
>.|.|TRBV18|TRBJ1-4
CASSPLQGHEKLFF
TGTGCCAGCTCACCTCTTCAGGGGCATGAAAAACTGTTTTTT
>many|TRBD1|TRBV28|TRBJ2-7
CASSHRTGSYEQYF
TGTGCCAGCAGCCACAGGACAGGGAGCTACGAGCAGTACTTC
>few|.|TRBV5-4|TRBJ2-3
CASSSGDQGTDTQYF
TGTGCCAGCAGCTCTGGCGACCAGGGGACAGATACGCAGTATTTT
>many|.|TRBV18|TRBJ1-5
CASSPFRNQPQHF
TGTGCCAGCTCACCGTTCAGGAATCAGCCCCAGCATTTT
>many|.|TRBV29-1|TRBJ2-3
CSVEGQGYDTQYF
TGCAGCGTTGAAGGCCAGGGCTACGATACGCAGTATTTT
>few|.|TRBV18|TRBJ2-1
CASSPVWGLGNEQFF
TGTGCCAGCTCACCGGTCTGGGGGCTTGGCAATGAGCAGTTCTTC
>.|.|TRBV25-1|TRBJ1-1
CASSEFDVIRGNTEAFF
TGTGCCAGCAGTGAATTCGACGTCATACGGGGGAACACTGAAGCTTTCTTT
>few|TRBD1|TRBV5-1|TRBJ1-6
CASRDTGGGYSPLHF
TGCGCCAGCAGAGATACAGGGGGCGGTTATTCACCCCTCCACTTT
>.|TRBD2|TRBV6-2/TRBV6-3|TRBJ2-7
CASSYSKGLAGTSYEQYF
TGTGCCAGCAGTTACTCGAAAGGCTTAGCGGGGACCTCCTACGAGCAGTACTTC
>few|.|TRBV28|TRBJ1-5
CASSLFGIQPQHF
TGTGCCAGCAGTTTATTTGGTATTCAGCCCCAGCATTTT